This T cell receptor (beta chain) was sequenced for a study of CD8+ T cells in alopecia areata. Background on the study: Among treated patients, oral tofacitinib was administered at 5 to 10 mg twice daily.

The CDR3 covers 11 residues. V was clipped by 6 bases and J by 4 bases, with 9 bases between them. The germline V gene encodes CDR1 SQVTM and CDR2 ANQGSEA. Once RNA had been extracted, it was reverse transcribed into cDNA to act as the sequencing template. Libraries were prepared by immunoSEQ multiplex PCR; TCRdb keeps only in-frame clonotypes and omits some of them. Seen here are over 200,000 clones, 57% observed once, and the top ten hold around 0.46%. This receptor was taken from a human donor with alopecia areata. The chain has TRBV29-1 and TRBJ1-1, with D uncertain. Sequencing used CD4+ T cells sorted from blood, obtained at week 0. The CDR3 protein is CSVGGITEAFF. In DNA, the CDR3 is TGCAGCGTAGGAGGGATCACTGAAGCTTTCTTT.